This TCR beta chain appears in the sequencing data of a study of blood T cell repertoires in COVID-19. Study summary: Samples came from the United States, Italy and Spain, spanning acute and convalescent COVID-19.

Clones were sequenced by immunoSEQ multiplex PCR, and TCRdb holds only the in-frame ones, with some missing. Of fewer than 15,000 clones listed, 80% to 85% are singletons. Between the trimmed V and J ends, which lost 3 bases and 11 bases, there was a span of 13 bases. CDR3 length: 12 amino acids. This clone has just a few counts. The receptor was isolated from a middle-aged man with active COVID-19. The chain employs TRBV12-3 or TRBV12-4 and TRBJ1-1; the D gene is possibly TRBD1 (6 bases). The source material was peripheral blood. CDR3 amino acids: CASSFTGNDAFF. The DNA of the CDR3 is TGTGCCAGCAGTTTTACAGGGAACGACGCTTTCTTT.